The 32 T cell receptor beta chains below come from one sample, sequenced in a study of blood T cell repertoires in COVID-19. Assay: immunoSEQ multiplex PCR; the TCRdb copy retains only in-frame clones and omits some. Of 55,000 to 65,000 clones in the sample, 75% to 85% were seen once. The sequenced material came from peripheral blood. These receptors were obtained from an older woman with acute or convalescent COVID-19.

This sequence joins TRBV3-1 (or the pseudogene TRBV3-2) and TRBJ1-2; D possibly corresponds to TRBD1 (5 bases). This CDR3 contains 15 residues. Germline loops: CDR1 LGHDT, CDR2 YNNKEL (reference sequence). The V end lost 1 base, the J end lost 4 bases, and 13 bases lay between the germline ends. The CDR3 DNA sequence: TGTGCCAGCAGCCAAGTCCCTGGAGGGACCTATGGCTACACCTTC. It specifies CASSQVPGGTYGYTF.

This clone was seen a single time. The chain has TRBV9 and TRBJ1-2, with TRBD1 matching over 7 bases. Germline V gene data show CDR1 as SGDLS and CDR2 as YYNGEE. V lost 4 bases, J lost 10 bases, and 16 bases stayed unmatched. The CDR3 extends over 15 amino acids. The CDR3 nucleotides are TGTGCCAGCAGCCCCCAGGAGGTTAGGGGGCTGGACTACACCTTC. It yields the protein CASSPQEVRGLDYTF.

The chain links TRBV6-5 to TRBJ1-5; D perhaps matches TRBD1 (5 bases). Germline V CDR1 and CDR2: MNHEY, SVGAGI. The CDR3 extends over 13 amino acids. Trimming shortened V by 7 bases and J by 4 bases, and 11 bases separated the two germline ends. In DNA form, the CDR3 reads TGTGCCAGCACCCACAGGTCTAATCAGCCCCAGCATTTT. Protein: CASTHRSNQPQHF.

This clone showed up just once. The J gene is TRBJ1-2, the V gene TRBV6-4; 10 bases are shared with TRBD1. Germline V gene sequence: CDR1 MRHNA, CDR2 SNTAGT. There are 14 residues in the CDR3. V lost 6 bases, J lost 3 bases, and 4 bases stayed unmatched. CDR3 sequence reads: CASSHGQGDYGYTF. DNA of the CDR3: TGTGCCAGCAGCCACGGACAGGGGGACTATGGCTACACCTTC.

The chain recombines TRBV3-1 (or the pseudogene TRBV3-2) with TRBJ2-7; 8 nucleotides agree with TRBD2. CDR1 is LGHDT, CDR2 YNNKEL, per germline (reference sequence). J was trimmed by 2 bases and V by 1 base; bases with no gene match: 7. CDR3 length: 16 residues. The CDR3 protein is CASSQGTAGGPYEQYF. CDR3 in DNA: TGTGCCAGCAGCCAAGGGACGGCGGGGGGACCCTACGAGCAGTACTTC.

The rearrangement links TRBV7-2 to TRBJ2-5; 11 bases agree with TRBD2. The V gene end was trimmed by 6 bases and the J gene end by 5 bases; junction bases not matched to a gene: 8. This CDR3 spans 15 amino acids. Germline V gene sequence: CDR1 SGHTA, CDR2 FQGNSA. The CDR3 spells CASSFSGGARETQYF. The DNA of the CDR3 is TGTGCCAGCAGTTTTAGCGGGGGGGCCCGGGAGACCCAGTACTTC.

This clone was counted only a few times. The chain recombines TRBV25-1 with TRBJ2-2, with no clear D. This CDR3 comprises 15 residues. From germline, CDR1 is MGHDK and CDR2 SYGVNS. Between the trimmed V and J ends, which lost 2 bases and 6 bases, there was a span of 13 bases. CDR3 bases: TGTGCCAGCAGTGAAAAGATGTGGCAGGCCGGGGAGCTGTTTTTT. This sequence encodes CASSEKMWQAGELFF.

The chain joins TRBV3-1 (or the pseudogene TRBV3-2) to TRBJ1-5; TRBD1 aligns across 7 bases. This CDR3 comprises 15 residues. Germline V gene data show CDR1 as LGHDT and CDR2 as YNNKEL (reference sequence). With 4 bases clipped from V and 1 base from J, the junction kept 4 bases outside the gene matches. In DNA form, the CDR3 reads TGTGCCAGCAGCCCCCGACAGGGAAGCAATCAGCCCCAGCATTTT. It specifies CASSPRQGSNQPQHF.

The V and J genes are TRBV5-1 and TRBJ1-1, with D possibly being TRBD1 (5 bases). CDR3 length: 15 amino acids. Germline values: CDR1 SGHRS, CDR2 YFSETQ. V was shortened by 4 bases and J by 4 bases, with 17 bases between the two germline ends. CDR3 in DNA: TGCGCCAGCAGCCTAATCCCAGGGCTGGGCACTGAAGCTTTCTTT. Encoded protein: CASSLIPGLGTEAFF.

The CDR3 nucleotides read TGTGCCAGCAAATGGAGACTGAGCACAGATACGCAGTATTTT. Encoded protein: CASKWRLSTDTQYF. The gene calls are TRBV2 and TRBJ2-3, with D uncertain. The germline gives CDR1 SNHLY, CDR2 FYNNEI. The V and J ends lost 7 bases and 0 bases respectively, with 11 bases between them. This CDR3 contains 14 residues.

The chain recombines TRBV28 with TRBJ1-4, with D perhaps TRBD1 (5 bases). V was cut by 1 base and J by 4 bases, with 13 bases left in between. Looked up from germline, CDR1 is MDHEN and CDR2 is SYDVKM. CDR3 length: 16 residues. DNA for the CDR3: TGTGCCAGCAGTTTATCCCTCGGGACTCTTAATGAAAAACTGTTTTTT. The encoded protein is CASSLSLGTLNEKLFF.

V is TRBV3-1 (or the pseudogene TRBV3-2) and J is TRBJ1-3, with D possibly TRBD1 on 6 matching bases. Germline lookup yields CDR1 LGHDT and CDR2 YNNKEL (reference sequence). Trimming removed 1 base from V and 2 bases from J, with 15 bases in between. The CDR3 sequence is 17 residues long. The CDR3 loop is CASSQGSQGWTGNTIYF. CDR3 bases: TGTGCCAGCAGCCAAGGATCCCAGGGGTGGACTGGAAACACCATATATTTT.

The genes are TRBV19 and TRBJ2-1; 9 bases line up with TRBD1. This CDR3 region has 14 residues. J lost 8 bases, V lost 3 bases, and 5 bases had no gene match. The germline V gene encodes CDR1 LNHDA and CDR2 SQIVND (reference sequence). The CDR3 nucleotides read TGTGCCAGTAGTATCGGGACAGGGTCCTATGAGCAGTTCTTC. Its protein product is CASSIGTGSYEQFF.

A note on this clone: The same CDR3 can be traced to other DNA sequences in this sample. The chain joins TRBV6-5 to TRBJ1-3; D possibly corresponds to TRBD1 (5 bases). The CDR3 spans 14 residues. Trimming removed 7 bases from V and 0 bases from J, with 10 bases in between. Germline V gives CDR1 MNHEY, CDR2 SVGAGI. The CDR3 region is CASTDRDSGNTIYF. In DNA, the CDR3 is TGTGCCAGCACAGACAGAGACTCTGGAAACACCATATATTTT.

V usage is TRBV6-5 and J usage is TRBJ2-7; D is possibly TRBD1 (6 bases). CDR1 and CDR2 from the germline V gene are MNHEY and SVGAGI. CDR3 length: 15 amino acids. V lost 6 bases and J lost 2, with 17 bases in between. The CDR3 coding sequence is TGTGCCAGCAGCTATCTCAGGGGACCCACCTACGAGCAGTACTTC. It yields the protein CASSYLRGPTYEQYF.

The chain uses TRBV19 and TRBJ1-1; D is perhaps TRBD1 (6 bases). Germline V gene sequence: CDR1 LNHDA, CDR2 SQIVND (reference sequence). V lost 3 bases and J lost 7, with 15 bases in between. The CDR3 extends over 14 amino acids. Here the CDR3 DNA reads TGTGCCAGTAGTATTACAGGGCTTAGGGGTGAAGCTTTCTTT. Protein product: CASSITGLRGEAFF.

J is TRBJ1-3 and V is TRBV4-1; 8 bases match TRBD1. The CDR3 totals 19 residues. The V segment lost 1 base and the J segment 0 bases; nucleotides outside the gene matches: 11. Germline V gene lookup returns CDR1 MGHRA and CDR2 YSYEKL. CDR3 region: CASSQGTQGQVGSGNTIYF. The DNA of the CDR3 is TGCGCCAGCAGCCAAGGGACACAGGGACAGGTCGGCTCTGGAAACACCATATATTTT.

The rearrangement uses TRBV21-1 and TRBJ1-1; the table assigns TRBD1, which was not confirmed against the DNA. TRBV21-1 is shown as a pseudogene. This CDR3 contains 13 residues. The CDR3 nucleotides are TGTGCCAGCAGCAAAGGGGCTCACACTGAAGCTTTCTTT. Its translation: CASSKGAHTEAFF.

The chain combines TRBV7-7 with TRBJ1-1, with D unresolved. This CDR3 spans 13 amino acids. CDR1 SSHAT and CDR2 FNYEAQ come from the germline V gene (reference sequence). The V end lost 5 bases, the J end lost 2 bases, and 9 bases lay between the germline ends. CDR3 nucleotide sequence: TGTGCCAGCAGCGAAGGACTCAACACTGAAGCTTTCTTT. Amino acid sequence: CASSEGLNTEAFF. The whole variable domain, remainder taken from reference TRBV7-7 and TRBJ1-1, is GAGVSQSPRYKVTKRGQDVTLRCDPISSHATLYWYQQALGQGPEFLTYFNYEAQPDKSGLPSDRFSAERPEGSISTLTIQRTEQRDSAMYRCASSEGLNTEAFFGQGTRLTVV.

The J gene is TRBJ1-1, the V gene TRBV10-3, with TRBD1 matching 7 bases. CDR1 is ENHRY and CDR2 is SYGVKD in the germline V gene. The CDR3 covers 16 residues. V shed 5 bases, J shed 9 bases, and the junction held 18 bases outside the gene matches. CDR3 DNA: TGTGCCATCAGTCCCTACGCCTCAGGGACAGATCGTCAAGCTTTCTTT. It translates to CAISPYASGTDRQAFF.

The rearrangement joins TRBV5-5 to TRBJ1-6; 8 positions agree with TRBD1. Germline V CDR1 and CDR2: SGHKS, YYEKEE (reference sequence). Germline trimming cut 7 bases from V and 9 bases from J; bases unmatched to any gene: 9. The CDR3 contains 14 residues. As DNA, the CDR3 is TGTGCCAGCTTAAGGCAGGGGGCAGGTTCACCCCTCCACTTT. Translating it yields CASLRQGAGSPLHF.

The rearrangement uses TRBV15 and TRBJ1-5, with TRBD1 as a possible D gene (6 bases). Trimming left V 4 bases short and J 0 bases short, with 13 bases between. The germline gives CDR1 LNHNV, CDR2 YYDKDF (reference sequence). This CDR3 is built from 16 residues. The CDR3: CATSTGTMDSNQPQHF. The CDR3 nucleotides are TGTGCCACCAGCACCGGGACAATGGATAGCAATCAGCCCCAGCATTTT.

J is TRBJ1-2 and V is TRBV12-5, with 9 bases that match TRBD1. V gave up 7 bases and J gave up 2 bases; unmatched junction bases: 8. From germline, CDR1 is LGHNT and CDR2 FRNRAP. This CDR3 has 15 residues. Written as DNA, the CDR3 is TGTGCTAGTGTTCGACAGGGGGACAGCAACTATGGCTACACCTTC. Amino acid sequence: CASVRQGDSNYGYTF.

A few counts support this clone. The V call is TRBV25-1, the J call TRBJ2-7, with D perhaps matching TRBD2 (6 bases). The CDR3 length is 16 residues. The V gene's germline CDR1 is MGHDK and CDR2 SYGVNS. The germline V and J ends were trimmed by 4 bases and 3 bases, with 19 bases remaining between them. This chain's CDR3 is CASSGRGRGAYYEQYF. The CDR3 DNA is TGTGCCAGCAGTGGACGTGGTCGCGGGGCATACTACGAGCAGTACTTC.

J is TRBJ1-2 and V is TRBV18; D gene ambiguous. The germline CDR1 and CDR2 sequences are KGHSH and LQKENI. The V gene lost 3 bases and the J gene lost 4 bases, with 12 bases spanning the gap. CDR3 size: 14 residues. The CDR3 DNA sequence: TGTGCCAGCTCACCCGGAGTTGGTGGCTATGGCTACACCTTC. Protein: CASSPGVGGYGYTF.

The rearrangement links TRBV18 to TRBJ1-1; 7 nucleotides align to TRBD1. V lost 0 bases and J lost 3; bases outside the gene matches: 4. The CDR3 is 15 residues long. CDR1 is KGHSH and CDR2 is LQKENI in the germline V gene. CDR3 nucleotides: TGTGCCAGCTCACCACCCACCAGGGGGTACACTGAAGCTTTCTTT. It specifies CASSPPTRGYTEAFF.

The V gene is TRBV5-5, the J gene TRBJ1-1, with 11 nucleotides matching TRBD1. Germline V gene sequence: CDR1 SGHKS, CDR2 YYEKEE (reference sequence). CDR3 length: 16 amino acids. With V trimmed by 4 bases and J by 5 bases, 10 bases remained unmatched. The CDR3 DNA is TGTGCCAGCAGCCGGACAGGGGGCTTCACGCGGACTGAAGCTTTCTTT. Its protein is CASSRTGGFTRTEAFF.

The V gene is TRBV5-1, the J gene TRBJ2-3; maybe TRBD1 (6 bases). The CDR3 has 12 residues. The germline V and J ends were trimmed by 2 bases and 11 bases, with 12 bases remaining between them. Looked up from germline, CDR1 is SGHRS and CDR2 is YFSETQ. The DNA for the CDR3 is TGCGCCAGCAGCTTAGAGACAGGCGGGCAGTATTTT. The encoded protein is CASSLETGGQYF.

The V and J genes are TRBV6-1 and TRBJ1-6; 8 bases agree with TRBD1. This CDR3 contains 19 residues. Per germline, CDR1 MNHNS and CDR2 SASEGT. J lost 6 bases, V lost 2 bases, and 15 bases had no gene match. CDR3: CASSEMGVSTGVGNSPLHF. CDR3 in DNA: TGTGCCAGCAGTGAAATGGGGGTTTCGACAGGGGTCGGTAATTCACCCCTCCACTTT.

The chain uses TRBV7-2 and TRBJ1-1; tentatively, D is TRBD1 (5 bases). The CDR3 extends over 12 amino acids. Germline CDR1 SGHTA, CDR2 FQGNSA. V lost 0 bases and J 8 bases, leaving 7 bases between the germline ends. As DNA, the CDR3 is TGTGCCAGCAGCTTAGCGGGGCGCGAAGCTTTCTTT. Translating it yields CASSLAGREAFF.

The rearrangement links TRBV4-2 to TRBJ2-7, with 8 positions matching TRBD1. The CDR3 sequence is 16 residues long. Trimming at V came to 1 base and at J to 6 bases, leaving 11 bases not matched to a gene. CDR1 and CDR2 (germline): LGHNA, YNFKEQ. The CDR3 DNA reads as TGTGCCAGCAGCCAAGGAGTGGGGTCAGGGGGCGGCGAGCAGTACTTC. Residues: CASSQGVGSGGGEQYF.

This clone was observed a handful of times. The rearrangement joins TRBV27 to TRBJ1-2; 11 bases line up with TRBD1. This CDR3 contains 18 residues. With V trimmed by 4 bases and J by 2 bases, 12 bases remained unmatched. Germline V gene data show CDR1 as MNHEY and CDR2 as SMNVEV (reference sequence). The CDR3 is CASSSANPRTGGNYGYTF. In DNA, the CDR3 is TGTGCCAGCAGTTCCGCAAACCCCCGGACAGGGGGCAACTATGGCTACACCTTC.